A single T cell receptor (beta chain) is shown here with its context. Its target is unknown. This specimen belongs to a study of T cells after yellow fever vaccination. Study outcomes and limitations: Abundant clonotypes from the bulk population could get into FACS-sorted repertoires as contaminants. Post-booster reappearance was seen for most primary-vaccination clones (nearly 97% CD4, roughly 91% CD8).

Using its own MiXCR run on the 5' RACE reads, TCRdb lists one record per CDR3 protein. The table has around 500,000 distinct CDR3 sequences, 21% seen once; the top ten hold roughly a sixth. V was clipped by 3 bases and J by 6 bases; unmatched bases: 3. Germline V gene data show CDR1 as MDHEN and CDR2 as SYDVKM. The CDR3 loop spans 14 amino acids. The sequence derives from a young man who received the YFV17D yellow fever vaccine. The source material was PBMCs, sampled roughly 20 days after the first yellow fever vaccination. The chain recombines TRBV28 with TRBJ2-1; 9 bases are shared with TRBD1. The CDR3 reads CASSLGQGVNEQFF. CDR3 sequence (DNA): TGTGCCAGCAGTTTGGGACAGGGTGTCAATGAGCAGTTCTTC.